The 30 T cell receptor beta chains presented below share a single source sample, sequenced in a study of T cells in Graves' hyperthyroidism and ophthalmopathy. RNA transcripts were the template for amplifying TCR beta CDR3 regions. First-round RT-PCR of the TCR CDR3 relied on the HTBI primer set. TCRdb called the multiplex PCR reads again in MiXCR, with one record for every CDR3 protein. Among approximately 220,000 distinct CDR3 sequences listed, about a sixth were seen once. The specimen sequenced was blood. The receptors were gathered from a middle-aged man with Graves' hyperthyroidism.

There are many counts of this clonotype. The V call is TRBV6-1, the J call TRBJ1-1; D possibly corresponds to TRBD1 (5 bases). Germline V lookup: CDR1 MNHNS, CDR2 SASEGT. CDR3 length equals 13 residues. V was trimmed by 10 bases and J by 0 bases, leaving 12 bases between them. CDR3 sequence (DNA): TGTGCCACCACACAGGCGGTGAACACTGAAGCTTTCTTT. Translating it yields CATTQAVNTEAFF.

The V and J genes are TRBV20-1 and TRBJ2-7; the D call may be TRBD1 or TRBD2 (6 bases each). Germline CDR1 and CDR2: DFQATT and SNEGSKA (reference sequence). Trimming removed 0 bases at V and 6 bases at J, with 18 bases between. This CDR3 is 15 amino acids long. The CDR3 is CSARDRGHGSPEQYF. The CDR3 nucleotides read TGCAGTGCTAGAGATCGGGGGCACGGATCCCCCGAGCAGTACTTC.

The gene calls are TRBV5-5 and TRBJ1-2, with D tentatively TRBD1 (6 bases). Trimming took 6 bases from V and 6 from J, leaving 21 bases between them. The germline gives CDR1 SGHKS, CDR2 YYEKEE (reference sequence). The CDR3 runs to 15 residues. CDR3 sequence reads: CASTTLPVGGHGYTF. In DNA, the CDR3 is TGTGCCAGCACCACGCTCCCTGTAGGGGGGCATGGCTACACCTTC.

This clonotype came up many times. V is TRBV28 and J is TRBJ1-5; D is uncertain. This CDR3 is 16 amino acids long. Germline V CDR1 and CDR2: MDHEN, SYDVKM. The V and J ends lost 5 bases and 0 bases respectively, with 14 bases between them. The CDR3 nucleotides are TGTGCCAGCAGTCCGTTAGACGGAGATAGCAATCAGCCCCAGCATTTT. This codes for CASSPLDGDSNQPQHF.

Many counts were recorded for this clonotype. This chain uses TRBV28 with TRBJ2-7; 9 positions match TRBD1. The CDR3 extends over 15 amino acids. The germline gives CDR1 MDHEN, CDR2 SYDVKM. After removal of 2 bases from V and 7 bases from J, the junction contained 9 bases not matched to a gene. DNA for the CDR3: TGTGCCAGCAGTTTAGCGTACAGGGGGCTAGGGGAGCAGTACTTC. Protein sequence: CASSLAYRGLGEQYF.

In its sample, this clonotype was seen many times. The CDR3 reads CASSLGTSLQETQYF. CDR3 nucleotide sequence: TGTGCCAGCAGCTTGGGGACTAGCCTCCAAGAGACCCAGTACTTC. The gene calls are TRBV7-9 and TRBJ2-5; TRBD2 agrees at 9 bases. The CDR3 has 15 amino acids. Germline-derived CDR1 and CDR2 are SEHNR and FQNEAQ (reference sequence). J lost 1 base, V lost 3 bases, and 3 bases had no gene match.

V is TRBV19 and J is TRBJ1-5; D not resolved. V gave up 3 bases and J gave up 4 bases, with 10 bases separating them. The germline gives CDR1 LNHDA, CDR2 SQIVND (reference sequence). This CDR3 region has 14 residues. CDR3 bases: TGTGCCAGTAGTATTCGGACGGGGAATCAGCCCCAGCATTTT. Translated: CASSIRTGNQPQHF.

This clonotype was counted only a few times. The rearrangement links TRBV19 to TRBJ1-6, with D possibly TRBD1 on 5 matching bases. Trimming stripped 5 bases from V and 6 bases from J, with 17 bases between. The CDR3 length is 16 residues. In germline, CDR1 is LNHDA, CDR2 SQIVND (reference sequence). This chain's CDR3 is CASSEPRGFGNSPLHF. The CDR3 DNA sequence: TGTGCCAGTAGTGAACCTAGGGGCTTCGGTAATTCACCCCTCCACTTT.

V is TRBV5-1 and J is TRBJ2-5; TRBD2 might be the D (6 bases). The length of the CDR3 is 15 residues. CDR1 SGHRS and CDR2 YFSETQ come from the germline V gene. V was trimmed by 3 bases and J by 4 bases, leaving 16 bases between them. The CDR3 reads CASSSAQAGLETQYF. CDR3 DNA sequence: TGCGCCAGCAGCTCGGCGCAGGCGGGGTTAGAGACCCAGTACTTC.

The V and J genes are TRBV7-9 and TRBJ2-7; a possible D gene is TRBD1 (6 bases). V shed 5 bases and J shed 5 bases, with 19 bases lying between them. CDR3 length equals 15 residues. Germline CDR1 and CDR2: SEHNR and FQNEAQ (reference sequence). The CDR3 sequence is CASSPLLGGTHEQYF. Here the CDR3 DNA reads TGTGCCAGCAGCCCCCTTCTAGGGGGAACCCACGAGCAGTACTTC.

J is TRBJ2-1 and V is TRBV6-2 or TRBV6-3; D gene uncertain. Germline V CDR1 and CDR2: MNHEY, SVGEGT. There are 12 residues in the CDR3. V shed 2 bases and J shed 5 bases, with 4 bases lying between them. Here the CDR3 reads CASSYPNNEQFF. CDR3 DNA sequence: TGTGCCAGCAGTTACCCCAACAATGAGCAGTTCTTC.

This clonotype was seen a handful of times. This chain connects TRBV4-2 to TRBJ2-7, with D uncertain. The CDR3 runs to 13 residues. The V gene's germline CDR1 is LGHNA and CDR2 YNFKEQ. Trimming left V 2 bases short and J 0 bases short, with 5 bases between. The CDR3 is CASSQRSSYEQYF. For the CDR3, the DNA is TGTGCCAGCAGCCAAAGAAGCTCCTACGAGCAGTACTTC.

This clonotype was observed many times. The chain joins TRBV11-1 to TRBJ2-2, with D possibly TRBD1 on 6 matching bases. The CDR3 is 14 residues long. Trimming removed 3 bases at V and 1 base at J, with 6 bases between. In germline, CDR1 is SGHAT, CDR2 FQDESV (reference sequence). CDR3 DNA sequence: TGTGCCAGCAGCTTGGACAGGAACACCGGGGAGCTGTTTTTT. As protein: CASSLDRNTGELFF.

V usage is TRBV3-1 and J usage is TRBJ1-2; 8 bases line up with TRBD1. V was pared by 4 bases and J by 6 bases, with 4 bases of the junction left unmatched. CDR1 LGHDT and CDR2 YNNKEL come from the germline V gene (reference sequence). This CDR3 comprises 13 residues. The CDR3 sequence is CASSPTGVDGYTF. The CDR3 DNA reads TGTGCCAGCAGCCCGACAGGGGTGGATGGCTACACCTTC.

This chain joins TRBV5-1 and TRBJ2-6; D is unresolved. Germline assignment: CDR1 SGHRS and CDR2 YFSETQ. This CDR3 comprises 15 residues. The ends were cut back, 0 bases at V and 1 base at J, with 5 bases in the middle. CDR3: CASSLAWSGANVLTF. The CDR3 DNA is TGCGCCAGCAGCTTGGCTTGGTCTGGGGCCAACGTCCTGACTTTC.

This clonotype showed up many times. The chain recombines TRBV7-3 with TRBJ2-3; 8 bases align to TRBD2. V was pared by 2 bases and J by 3 bases, with 4 bases of the junction left unmatched. The length of the CDR3 is 15 residues. CDR1 SGHTA and CDR2 FQGTGA come from the germline V gene. The CDR3 DNA follows: TGTGCCAGCAGCTTATCGGGGGGGATGACAGATACGCAGTATTTT. It encodes CASSLSGGMTDTQYF. Complete variable domain (other parts from reference TRBV7-3 and TRBJ2-3): GAGVSQTPSNKVTEKGKYVELRCDPISGHTALYWYRQSLGQGPEFLIYFQGTGAADDSGLPNDRFFAVRPEGSVSTLKIQRTERGDSAVYLCASSLSGGMTDTQYFGPGTRLTVL.

The table lists this clonotype with a few counts. CDR3 region: CASSYWDPGRPQTVGENEKLFF. The CDR3 DNA sequence: TGTGCCAGCAGTTACTGGGACCCGGGGAGGCCTCAAACAGTGGGGGAGAATGAAAAACTGTTTTTT. The J gene is TRBJ1-4, the V gene TRBV6-2 or TRBV6-3, with D tentatively TRBD1 (5 bases). The germline CDR1 and CDR2 sequences are MNHEY and SVGEGT. V was trimmed by 1 base and J by 5 bases, leaving 32 bases between them. The CDR3 totals 22 residues.

This clonotype was counted many times. The chain combines TRBV5-6 with TRBJ2-1; no clear D. Trimming left V 2 bases short and J 6 bases short, with 9 bases between. This CDR3 has 13 residues. CDR1 is SGHDT, CDR2 YYEEEE, per germline. CDR3 protein: CASSFRRGNEQFF. As DNA, the CDR3 is TGTGCCAGCAGCTTCCGTCGTGGCAATGAGCAGTTCTTC.

This clonotype was seen only a few times. The V gene is TRBV7-9, the J gene TRBJ2-1; maybe TRBD2 (5 bases). Between the trimmed V and J ends, which lost 11 bases and 5 bases, there was a span of 13 bases. Germline V gene data show CDR1 as SEHNR and CDR2 as FQNEAQ (reference sequence). This CDR3 is 12 amino acids long. DNA for the CDR3: TGTGCCTTCCCATCCGGGAACAATGAGCAGTTCTTC. Translated: CAFPSGNNEQFF.

The rearrangement joins TRBV24-1 to TRBJ2-5; TRBD1 matches at 7 bases. The CDR3 sequence is 17 residues long. Trimming removed 4 bases from V and 0 bases from J; junction bases left unmatched: 10. Germline lookup yields CDR1 KGHDR and CDR2 SFDVKD. The CDR3, as DNA: TGTGCCACCAGTGAACGAACCGACAGGGAGTACCAAGAGACCCAGTACTTC. Its translation: CATSERTDREYQETQYF.

This clonotype has at least ten counts. The V gene is TRBV20-1, the J gene TRBJ2-7; 9 bases are a match to TRBD1. V lost 6 bases and J lost 3; bases outside the gene matches: 9. Germline V gives CDR1 DFQATT, CDR2 SNEGSKA (reference sequence). This CDR3 has 14 amino acids. The CDR3 nucleotides read TGCAGTGCCCCACCGACAGGGGGAGTCTACGAGCAGTACTTC. This sequence encodes CSAPPTGGVYEQYF.

This clonotype was detected many times. This chain joins TRBV18 and TRBJ2-7, with 8 bases that match TRBD2. This CDR3 has 12 amino acids. The junction had 5 bases not matched to a gene; V was cut back by 6 bases and J by 7 bases. Per germline, CDR1 KGHSH and CDR2 LQKENI. CDR3 protein: CASSPAGEEQYF. The CDR3 region has the DNA TGTGCCAGCTCCCCAGCGGGGGAAGAGCAGTACTTC.

This chain connects TRBV5-1 to TRBJ2-5; D not certain. The germline V gene encodes CDR1 SGHRS and CDR2 YFSETQ. The CDR3 is made up of 15 amino acids. V was shortened by 2 bases and J by 2 bases, with 13 bases between the two germline ends. CDR3 coding DNA: TGCGCCAGCAGCTTTTCTCCGGGCTCTCAAGAGACCCAGTACTTC. Protein: CASSFSPGSQETQYF.

This clonotype has at least ten counts. The chain is built from TRBV7-3 and TRBJ2-1; no clear D gene. Trimming shortened V by 5 bases and J by 7 bases, and 9 bases separated the two germline ends. The CDR3 totals 12 residues. CDR1 is SGHTA, CDR2 FQGTGA, per germline. CDR3 nucleotides: TGTGCCAGCAGCAAGTTAGGGAATGAGCAGTTCTTC. The encoded protein is CASSKLGNEQFF.

This sequence joins TRBV6-5 and TRBJ2-7; D is perhaps TRBD2 (6 bases). V dropped 0 bases and J dropped 6 bases, with 9 bases sitting between them. This CDR3 region has 13 residues. Germline V gene lookup returns CDR1 MNHEY and CDR2 SVGAGI. This CDR3 reads CASSYSRRGEQYF. The CDR3 DNA is TGTGCCAGCAGTTACTCGAGGAGGGGCGAGCAGTACTTC.

This clonotype was detected ten times or more. This chain links TRBV15 with TRBJ2-2; 8 nucleotides agree with TRBD2. The CDR3 is 15 residues long. Germline assignment: CDR1 LNHNV and CDR2 YYDKDF (reference sequence). V gave up 0 bases and J gave up 7 bases; unmatched junction bases: 4. CDR3 in amino acids: CATSRDLGGDGELFF. Here the CDR3 DNA reads TGTGCCACCAGCAGAGATCTCGGGGGGGACGGGGAGCTGTTTTTT.

This clonotype was seen repeatedly, ten times or more. V gene TRBV20-1 combines with J gene TRBJ1-2; D is unclear. Trimming cost V 3 bases and J 8 bases, with 16 bases left between them. Germline-derived CDR1 and CDR2 are DFQATT and SNEGSKA (reference sequence). CDR3 length: 13 residues. Written as DNA, the CDR3 is TGCAGTGCTAGCCCCCCCGCCCGTCGCGGCTACACCTTC. This encodes CSASPPARRGYTF.

This clonotype turned up a few times. The rearrangement joins TRBV20-1 to TRBJ2-7; no reliable D call. This CDR3 spans 13 amino acids. Germline CDR1 is DFQATT and CDR2 is SNEGSKA (reference sequence). The V end lost 8 bases, the J end lost 6 bases, and 20 bases lay between the germline ends. CDR3 region: CSPIPWGGPEQYF. The DNA of the CDR3 is TGCAGTCCAATACCTTGGGGTGGTCCCGAGCAGTACTTC.

This clonotype came up many times. The chain joins TRBV18 to TRBJ1-5; D not resolved. Trimming pared 2 bases from V and 1 base from J, leaving 6 bases between. Per the germline V gene, CDR1 is KGHSH and CDR2 is LQKENI. The CDR3 is 14 amino acids. Written as DNA, the CDR3 is TGTGCCAGCTCACCATACGGAAGCAATCAGCCCCAGCATTTT. Its protein is CASSPYGSNQPQHF.

This clonotype was counted at least ten times. The chain combines TRBV20-1 with TRBJ2-1; the D is unclear. Deletions cut 7 bases from V and 3 bases from J, with 7 bases between. The CDR3 is 11 residues long. Germline lookup yields CDR1 DFQATT and CDR2 SNEGSKA (reference sequence). Here the CDR3 DNA reads TGCAGTGTCGGCAGCTACAATGAGCAGTTCTTC. As protein: CSVGSYNEQFF.